Shown below are 15 T cell receptor beta chains from a single sample sequenced in a study of PD-L1 blockade in urothelial cancer. The time point denotes: pretreatment peripheral blood. The data were produced by immunoSEQ multiplex PCR, yet TCRdb's version contains in-frame clones alone and is incomplete. The data hold under 95,000 clones, with 85% to 90% observed a single time. The material was PBMCs, obtained around atezolizumab (anti-PD-L1) treatment. All receptors derive from a man in his 60s with urothelial cancer.

The V and J genes are TRBV7-6 and TRBJ2-2, with D hard to call. The germline V and J ends were trimmed by 2 bases and 0 bases, with 10 bases remaining between them. Per germline, CDR1 SGHVS and CDR2 FNYEAQ. The CDR3 spans 16 residues. CDR3 sequence: CASSLSIQPNTGELFF. The DNA for the CDR3 is TGTGCCAGCAGCTTAAGTATACAGCCGAACACCGGGGAGCTGTTTTTT.

The table lists this clone with a few counts. This chain uses TRBV4-2 with TRBJ2-2; tentative D call: TRBD1 (5 bases). Germline V gives CDR1 LGHNA, CDR2 YNFKEQ. This CDR3 has 13 residues. Trimming took 4 bases from V and 9 from J, leaving 12 bases between them. CDR3 in amino acids: CASSRSLDRELFF. The DNA for the CDR3 is TGTGCCAGCAGCCGCTCCCTGGACAGGGAGCTGTTTTTT.

V gene TRBV30 combines with J gene TRBJ2-1, with D possibly being TRBD1 (6 bases). V gave up 4 bases and J gave up 9 bases, with 16 bases separating them. The CDR3 consists of 13 residues. CDR1 GTSNPN and CDR2 SVGIG come from the germline V gene (reference sequence). CDR3 bases: TGTGCCTGGACGGTGGGAGAGGGGGTTGAGCAGTTCTTC. It encodes CAWTVGEGVEQFF.

The rearrangement uses TRBV11-3 and TRBJ2-7, with D tentatively TRBD2 (6 bases). The CDR3 is made up of 15 amino acids. CDR1 and CDR2 from the germline V gene are SGHNT and YENEEA. Trimming left V 5 bases short and J 3 bases short, with 17 bases between. This chain's CDR3 is CASSPYHRGSYEQYF. The CDR3 region has the DNA TGTGCCAGCAGCCCTTATCATCGGGGGAGCTACGAGCAGTACTTC. The full variable domain, in which reference TRBV11-3 and TRBJ2-7 provide the parts outside the CDR3, is EAGVVQSPRYKIIEKKQPVAFWCNPISGHNTLYWYLQNLGQGPELLIRYENEEAVDDSQLPKDRFSAERLKGVDSTLKIQPAELGDSAVYLCASSPYHRGSYEQYFGPGTRLTVT.

This chain connects TRBV6-1 to TRBJ2-7; 10 bases are shared with TRBD1. V lost 2 bases and J lost 6; bases outside the gene matches: 4. Germline loops: CDR1 MNHNS, CDR2 SASEGT. The CDR3 totals 14 residues. The CDR3 nucleotides are TGTGCCAGCAGTGAACAAGGACAGGGGGGCGAGCAGTACTTC. This translates into CASSEQGQGGEQYF.

There are a few counts of this clone. The V gene is TRBV29-1, the J gene TRBJ1-1; D uncertain. Germline CDR1 and CDR2: SQVTM and ANQGSEA. This CDR3 is 13 amino acids long. Trimming shortened V by 1 base and J by 0 bases, and 6 bases separated the two germline ends. DNA for the CDR3: TGCAGCGTTGAAGGGCTCATGAACACTGAAGCTTTCTTT. This sequence encodes CSVEGLMNTEAFF.

This rearrangement joins TRBV2 to TRBJ1-2, with D unclear. The CDR3 has 13 amino acids. CDR1 is SNHLY and CDR2 is FYNNEI in the germline V gene. With 2 bases removed from V and 7 bases from J, the gap between germline ends came to 11 bases. CDR3 in DNA: TGTGCCAGCAGTGAAATTTGGGCAGGTGGCTACACCTTC. It is translated as CASSEIWAGGYTF.

The chain couples TRBV7-2 to TRBJ1-2; D call uncertain. Trimming left V 5 bases short and J 4 bases short, with 17 bases between. This CDR3 has 15 amino acids. Germline CDR1 and CDR2: SGHTA and FQGNSA. CDR3 loop: CASSPRASWPYGYTF. The CDR3 DNA reads as TGTGCCAGCAGCCCGAGGGCCAGCTGGCCCTATGGCTACACCTTC.

The genes are TRBV11-1 and TRBJ2-1, with 9 bases that match TRBD1. Germline trimming cut 6 bases from V and 0 bases from J; bases unmatched to any gene: 6. Germline V gene sequence: CDR1 SGHAT, CDR2 FQDESV (reference sequence). The CDR3 is made up of 16 amino acids. The CDR3 region is CASRRGQGRSYNEQFF. The CDR3 DNA follows: TGTGCCAGCAGACGCGGACAGGGGCGCTCCTACAATGAGCAGTTCTTC.

The genes are TRBV7-7 and TRBJ2-2, with a tentative D call TRBD2 (6 bases). The CDR3 extends over 13 amino acids. Germline CDR1 is SSHAT and CDR2 is FNYEAQ (reference sequence). Written as DNA, the CDR3 is TGTGCTAGTAGAACCGGAGGGACCGGGGAGCTGTTTTTT. Amino acids: CASRTGGTGELFF.

The table lists this clone with a count of one. The chain joins TRBV4-1 to TRBJ1-5, with 7 bases fitting TRBD1. The CDR3 consists of 14 residues. Per germline, CDR1 MGHRA and CDR2 YSYEKL. Unmatched junction bases numbered 1, after V lost 4 bases and J lost 1 base. CDR3: CASSLGQSNQPQHF. CDR3 coding DNA: TGCGCCAGCAGCCTGGGACAGAGCAATCAGCCCCAGCATTTT.

This chain uses TRBV6-5 with TRBJ1-5; tentative D call: TRBD1 (6 bases). The length of the CDR3 is 14 residues. The germline V gene encodes CDR1 MNHEY and CDR2 SVGAGI. V shed 5 bases and J shed 7 bases, with 15 bases lying between them. CDR3 in DNA: TGTGCCAGCAGTAACCGGGACATATCCCAGCCCCAGCATTTT. This sequence encodes CASSNRDISQPQHF.

This chain uses TRBV7-9 with TRBJ2-5; TRBD1 aligns across 8 bases. This CDR3 has 13 residues. CDR1 is SEHNR, CDR2 FQNEAQ, per germline (reference sequence). V lost 5 bases and J lost 5; bases outside the gene matches: 4. CDR3 protein: CASSNRQGETQYF. DNA for the CDR3: TGTGCCAGCAGCAACAGACAGGGGGAGACCCAGTACTTC.

This chain connects TRBV28 to TRBJ1-3; D uncertain. This CDR3 has 12 residues. CDR1 and CDR2 (germline): MDHEN, SYDVKM. Trimming left V 4 bases short and J 4 bases short, with 5 bases between. CDR3 in DNA: TGTGCCAGCAGTTCACAGGGAAACACCATATATTTT. Translating it yields CASSSQGNTIYF.

CDR3 nucleotide sequence: TGCGCCAGCACGGACAGAAATATGAAAGCTTTCTTT. Its protein product is CASTDRNMKAFF. The chain combines TRBV10-1 with TRBJ1-1; TRBD1 is a possible D gene (6 bases). CDR1 is WNHNN, CDR2 SYGVQD, per germline (reference sequence). The CDR3 totals 12 residues. V lost 7 bases and J lost 9, with 15 bases in between.